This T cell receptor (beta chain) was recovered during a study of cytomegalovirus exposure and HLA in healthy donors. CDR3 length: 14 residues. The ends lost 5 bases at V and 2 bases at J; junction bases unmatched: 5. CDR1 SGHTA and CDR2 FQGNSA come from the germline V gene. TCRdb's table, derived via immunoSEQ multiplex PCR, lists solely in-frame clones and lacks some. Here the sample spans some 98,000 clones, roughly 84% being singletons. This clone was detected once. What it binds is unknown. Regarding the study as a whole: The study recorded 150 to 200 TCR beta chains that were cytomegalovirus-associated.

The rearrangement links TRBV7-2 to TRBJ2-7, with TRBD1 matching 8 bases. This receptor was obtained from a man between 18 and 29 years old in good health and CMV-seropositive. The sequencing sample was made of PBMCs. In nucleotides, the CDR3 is TGTGCCAGCAGCCCCGTGACAGGGGCCTACGAGCAGTACTTC. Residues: CASSPVTGAYEQYF.